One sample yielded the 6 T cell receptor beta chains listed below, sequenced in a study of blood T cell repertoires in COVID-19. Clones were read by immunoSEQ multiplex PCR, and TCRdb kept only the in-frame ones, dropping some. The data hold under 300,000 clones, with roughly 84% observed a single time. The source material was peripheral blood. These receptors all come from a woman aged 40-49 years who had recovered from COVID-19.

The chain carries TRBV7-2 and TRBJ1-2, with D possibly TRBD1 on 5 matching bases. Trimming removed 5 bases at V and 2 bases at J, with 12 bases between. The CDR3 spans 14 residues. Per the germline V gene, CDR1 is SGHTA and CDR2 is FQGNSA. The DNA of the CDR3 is TGTGCCAGCAGCGGGGCCCAGGCGAACTATGGCTACACCTTC. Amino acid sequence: CASSGAQANYGYTF.

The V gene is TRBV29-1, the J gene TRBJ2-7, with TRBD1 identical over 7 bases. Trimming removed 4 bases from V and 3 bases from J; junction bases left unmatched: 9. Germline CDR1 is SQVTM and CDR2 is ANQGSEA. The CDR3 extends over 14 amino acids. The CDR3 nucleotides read TGCAGCGTTGTGCCAGGGGGACAGAGCTACGAGCAGTACTTC. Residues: CSVVPGGQSYEQYF.

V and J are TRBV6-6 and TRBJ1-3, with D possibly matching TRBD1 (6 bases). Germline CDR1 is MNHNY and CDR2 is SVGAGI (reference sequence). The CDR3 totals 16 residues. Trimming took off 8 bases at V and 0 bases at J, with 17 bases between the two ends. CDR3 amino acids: CASQPYRGGSGNTIYF. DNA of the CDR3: TGTGCCAGCCAACCCTATCGAGGGGGCTCTGGAAACACCATATATTTT.

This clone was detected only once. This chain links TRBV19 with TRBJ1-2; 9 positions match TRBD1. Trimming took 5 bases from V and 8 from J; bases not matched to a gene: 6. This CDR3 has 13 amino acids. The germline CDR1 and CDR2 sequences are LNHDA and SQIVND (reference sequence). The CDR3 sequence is CASSPWDRVGYTF. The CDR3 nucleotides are TGTGCCAGTAGTCCGTGGGACAGGGTCGGCTACACCTTC.

Here the CDR3 reads CASSWGRSQPQHF. As DNA, the CDR3 is TGTGCCAGCAGTTGGGGGAGGTCTCAGCCCCAGCATTTT. The rearrangement links TRBV28 to TRBJ1-5; D is possibly TRBD1 (5 bases). The germline V and J ends were trimmed by 4 bases and 6 bases, with 10 bases remaining between them. Germline CDR1 reads MDHEN; CDR2 reads SYDVKM. CDR3 length: 13 amino acids.

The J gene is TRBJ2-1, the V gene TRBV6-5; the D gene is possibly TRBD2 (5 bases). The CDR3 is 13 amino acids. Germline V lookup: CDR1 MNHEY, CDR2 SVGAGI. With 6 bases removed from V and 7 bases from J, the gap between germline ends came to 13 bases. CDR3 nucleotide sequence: TGTGCCAGCAGCCGGGGAGTCGAGAATGAGCAGTTCTTC. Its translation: CASSRGVENEQFF.